Listed below are T cell receptor beta chains from one sample, sequenced in a study of OX40 agonist ivuxolimab in advanced cancers. Method: immunoSEQ multiplex PCR; TCRdb's copy keeps in-frame clones and lacks some. The sample gives approximately 69,000 clones, almost 90% of which show up once; 8% to 11% is in the top ten. This specimen was CD4+ or CD8+ T cells sorted from blood, taken in a trial of the OX40 agonist ivuxolimab. These receptor sequences come from an adult with an advanced solid tumor such as melanoma, head and neck, liver or kidney cancer. Both conserved end residues are trimmed from each CDR3.

ASSLEGVSNQPQH,TRBJ1-5,13,TRBV5-1
ASSLGLAGYNEQF,TRBJ2-1,13,TRBV7-3
AWTRTGGYEQY,TRBJ2-7,11,TRBV30
ASTLGRGVTYGYT,TRBJ1-2,13,TRBV10-2
ASSPGGRNQETQY,TRBJ2-5,13,TRBV18
ASSSGANVLT,TRBJ2-6,10,TRBV13
ASNNGVSTDTQY,TRBJ2-3,12,TRBV9
ASSDSTSGRANEQF,TRBJ2-1,14,TRBV6-4
ASSLRGAGQPQH,TRBJ1-5,12,TRBV5-6
ASSLDTGNTIY,TRBJ1-3,11,TRBV7-2
ASSEQGANLAF,TRBJ1-1,11,TRBV18
ATKAGVAYNEQF,TRBJ2-1,12,TRBV15
ASSESPGSSAQPQH,TRBJ1-5,14,TRBV6-1
ASSRSYGGWNRGYT,TRBJ1-2,14,TRBV11-2
ASSSGRDNEQF,TRBJ2-1,11,TRBV11-3
ASKLAGGTGELF,TRBJ2-2,12,TRBV27
ASSGLGYTEAF,TRBJ1-1,11,TRBV6-1
ASSLNQNIQY,TRBJ2-4,10,TRBV5-4
ASSLWTVSYEQY,.,12,TRBV13
ASSFNVRNTEAF,TRBJ1-1,12,TRBV7-8
ASSVGTSKETQY,TRBJ2-5,12,TRBV9
ASSRTGNYEQY,TRBJ2-7,11,TRBV7-8
SVGVVDGELF,TRBJ2-2,10,TRBV29-1
AWSVYRGLYGYT,TRBJ1-2,12,TRBV30
ASRQGIGQPQH,TRBJ1-5,11,TRBV5-1
ASSNLTGAYYEQY,TRBJ2-7,13,TRBV4-2
ASRERDRDTQY,TRBJ2-3,11,TRBV6-5
ASSITAGGSYEQY,TRBJ2-7,13,TRBV19
ASSGRDRLSDNQPQH,TRBJ1-5,15,TRBV5-5
ASSLGSGYEQY,TRBJ2-7,11,TRBV5-1
ASSLAGGGSPLH,TRBJ1-6,12,TRBV5-6
ASSRLGGRNTDTQY,TRBJ2-3,14,TRBV9